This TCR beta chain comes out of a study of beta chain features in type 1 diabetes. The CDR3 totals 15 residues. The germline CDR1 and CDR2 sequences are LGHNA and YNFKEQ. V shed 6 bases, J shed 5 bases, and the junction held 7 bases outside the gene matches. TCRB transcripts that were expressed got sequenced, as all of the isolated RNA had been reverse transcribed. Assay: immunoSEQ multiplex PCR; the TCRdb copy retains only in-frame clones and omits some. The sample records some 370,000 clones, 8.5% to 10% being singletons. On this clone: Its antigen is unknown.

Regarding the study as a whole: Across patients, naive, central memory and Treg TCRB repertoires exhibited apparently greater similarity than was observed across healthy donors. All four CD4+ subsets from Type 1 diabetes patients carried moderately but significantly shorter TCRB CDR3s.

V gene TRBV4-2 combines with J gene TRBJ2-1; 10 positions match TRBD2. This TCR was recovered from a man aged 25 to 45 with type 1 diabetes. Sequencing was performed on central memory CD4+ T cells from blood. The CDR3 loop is CASSRDGLADNEQFF. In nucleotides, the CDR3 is TGTGCCAGCAGTCGTGACGGACTAGCGGACAATGAGCAGTTCTTC.